This passage covers 9 T cell receptor beta chains from one sample sequenced in a study of T cells after posttransplantation cyclophosphamide. A marrow graft followed busulfan-fludarabine conditioning, with cyclophosphamide on days +3 and +4. This table comes from immunoSEQ multiplex PCR, and its TCRdb copy is limited to in-frame clones, with some not included. This sample comprises around 10,000 clones, none seen once only. The sample consisted of PBMCs, taken after allogeneic stem cell transplant with posttransplant cyclophosphamide. These receptors were taken from a female patient aged 40-50 years who received an allogeneic stem cell transplant from a related donor, was CMV-positive, and had no GVHD. Some T cells may originate from the graft donor.

This clone was seen ten or more times. This sequence joins TRBV19 and TRBJ2-1; 10 bases align to TRBD2. The CDR3 contains 17 residues. V shed 3 bases, J shed 10 bases, and the junction held 15 bases outside the gene matches. Germline assignment: CDR1 LNHDA and CDR2 SQIVND (reference sequence). In nucleotides, the CDR3 is TGTGCCAGTAGTATTAAGTCCTCTAGCGGGGGTGCCTCCGAGCAGTTCTTC. This codes for CASSIKSSSGGASEQFF.

This clone was counted many times. The rearrangement uses TRBV27 and TRBJ1-6; perhaps TRBD1 as D (5 bases). Germline V gene lookup returns CDR1 MNHEY and CDR2 SMNVEV (reference sequence). Trimming left V 8 bases short and J 6 bases short, with 11 bases between. CDR3 length equals 13 residues. The chain's CDR3 is CASRAGPNSPLHF. CDR3 nucleotide sequence: TGTGCCAGCCGCGCAGGGCCTAATTCACCCCTCCACTTT.

V gene TRBV27 combines with J gene TRBJ1-6; tentatively, D is TRBD1 (6 bases). CDR3 length equals 16 residues. V gave up 5 bases and J gave up 7 bases, with 18 bases separating them. Germline CDR1 is MNHEY and CDR2 is SMNVEV (reference sequence). The CDR3: CASSHQPGTPNSPLHF. CDR3 in DNA: TGTGCCAGCAGTCACCAGCCTGGGACACCAAATTCACCCCTCCACTTT.

This clone was picked up many times. The rearrangement links TRBV5-1 to TRBJ1-2; 7 bases fit TRBD1. Germline V gene sequence: CDR1 SGHRS, CDR2 YFSETQ. The CDR3 is made up of 13 amino acids. Trimming removed 8 bases from V and 8 bases from J; junction bases left unmatched: 12. The DNA for the CDR3 is TGCGCCAGTAGACAGGGAAATAACTGGGGCTACACCTTC. Translating gives CASRQGNNWGYTF.

This clone was recorded at least ten times. The chain is built from TRBV14 and TRBJ1-3; D gene uncertain. Per the germline V gene, CDR1 is SGHDN and CDR2 is FVKESK. V was shortened by 1 base and J by 7 bases, with 11 bases between the two germline ends. The CDR3 totals 14 residues. The CDR3 DNA is TGTGCCAGCAGCCAAGCTCGCGGGAGGAACACCATATATTTT. Its protein is CASSQARGRNTIYF.

This clone was found many times. The rearrangement joins TRBV2 to TRBJ2-1; 9 bases align to TRBD2. J lost 9 bases, V lost 0 bases, and 6 bases had no gene match. Germline loops: CDR1 SNHLY, CDR2 FYNNEI. The CDR3 is 15 residues long. The DNA of the CDR3 is TGTGCCAGCAGTGAAGCGCGGGGGGGCCCGAGTGAGCAGTTCTTC. It translates to CASSEARGGPSEQFF.

Ten or more counts support this clone. J is TRBJ2-3 and V is TRBV7-8; TRBD2 aligns across 9 bases. CDR3 size: 20 residues. CDR1 is SGHVS, CDR2 FQNEAQ, per germline. Unmatched junction bases numbered 21, after V lost 3 bases and J lost 5 bases. CDR3 nucleotides: TGTGCCAGCAGCTTTCGCACGTGGCGGGGGGGCATCGTAAAGGAAGATACGCAGTATTTT. Its protein is CASSFRTWRGGIVKEDTQYF.

This clone has at least ten counts. The chain couples TRBV19 to TRBJ1-1; 7 nucleotides match TRBD1. V trimming: 10 bases; J trimming: 2 bases; junction bases outside the gene matches: 13. Per germline, CDR1 LNHDA and CDR2 SQIVND (reference sequence). The CDR3 consists of 15 residues. CDR3 sequence: CATDPMGQQNTEAFF. In nucleotides, the CDR3 is TGTGCCACCGATCCCATGGGACAGCAAAACACTGAAGCTTTCTTT.

This clone was detected ten times or more. The chain links TRBV7-3 to TRBJ2-1; 9 nucleotides match TRBD2. The germline gives CDR1 SGHTA, CDR2 FQGTGA. The CDR3 extends over 15 amino acids. V dropped 5 bases and J dropped 13; count of bases not matched to a gene: 15. CDR3 sequence: CASSEGLIAGAEQFF. CDR3 coding DNA: TGTGCCAGCAGCGAGGGATTAATAGCGGGGGCGGAACAGTTCTTC.